This T cell receptor (beta chain) is drawn from a study of blood T cell repertoires in COVID-19. For the study at large: The cDNA or gDNA used as material had been derived from T cells, B-cell-depleted T cells, or PBMCs.

The CDR3 consists of 15 residues. V gave up 3 bases and J gave up 2 bases; unmatched junction bases: 4. Looked up from germline, CDR1 is SEHNR and CDR2 is FQNEAQ (reference sequence). Participant ages covered about 18 to 89 years across 25 or so US areas. Cohorts were based on clinical histories the participants reported. Under the authors' procedure: Reference gene primer amplification in the assay estimated nucleated cell counts. The assay was immunoSEQ multiplex PCR, and TCRdb's table has in-frame clones only and misses some. That table furnishes V, J and clone size, whereas the DNA furnished D and trimming. Here the sample spans roughly 250,000 clones, about 91% being singletons.

Material for sequencing was PBMCs or T cells enriched from blood (not recorded which). The clonotype originates from a human donor in a cohort exposed to, infected with or recovered from COVID-19 (not recorded which). The donor label of this sample is uncertain. V is TRBV7-9 and J is TRBJ2-7; 10 bases are shared with TRBD1. CDR3 DNA: TGTGCCAGCAGCTTTCGGGACAGGGGTACCTACGAGCAGTACTTC. It translates to CASSFRDRGTYEQYF.